A selection of T cell receptor beta chains follows, all from one sample in a study of blood T cell repertoires in COVID-19. Assay: immunoSEQ multiplex PCR; the TCRdb copy retains only in-frame clones and omits some. The sample yields 25,000 or so clones, about 88% seen once. The sequencing input was peripheral blood. The receptor source for this set is a woman between 50 and 59 years old with active COVID-19. CDR3s include the opening cysteine and the closing phenylalanine or tryptophan. The D gene is left open where the match is weak. Rows give clone size only sometimes, using once, few, many, or a class for an expanded clone.

V,J,size,D,CDR3,DNA
TRBV5-1,TRBJ1-4,.,TRBD1,CASSPDRPTNEKLFF,TGCGCCAGCAGCCCGGACAGGCCAACTAATGAAAAACTGTTTTTT
TRBV14,TRBJ2-1,.,.,CASSQGGGYNEQFF,TGTGCCAGCAGCCAAGGCGGCGGGTACAATGAGCAGTTCTTC
TRBV6-5,TRBJ1-6,.,.,CASSYSLQGMNSPLHF,TGTGCCAGCAGTTACTCGTTGCAGGGGATGAATTCACCCCTCCACTTT
TRBV6-5,TRBJ2-2,.,.,CASNPRRGSTGELFF,TGTGCCAGCAACCCCCGGCGGGGATCGACCGGGGAGCTGTTTTTT
TRBV27,TRBJ1-1,once,.,CASSTYGEAEAFF,TGTGCCAGCAGTACCTACGGTGAGGCTGAAGCTTTCTTT
TRBV3-1/TRBV3-2,TRBJ2-7,.,.,CASSQDYFYEQYF,TGTGCCAGCAGCCAAGATTATTTCTACGAGCAGTACTTC
TRBV5-1,TRBJ1-2,.,.,CASSSDTITNYGYTF,TGCGCCAGCAGCTCCGACACCATCACTAACTATGGCTACACCTTC
TRBV19,TRBJ2-1,few,.,CASSIAGGWDYNEQFF,TGTGCCAGTAGTATAGCGGGCGGGTGGGACTACAATGAGCAGTTCTTC
TRBV20-1,TRBJ2-3,.,.,CSASLSGYTDTQYF,TGCAGTGCTAGTTTGAGCGGATACACAGATACGCAGTATTTT
TRBV6-5,TRBJ2-2,once,TRBD2,CASSRSGRATGELFF,TGTGCCAGCAGCCGAAGCGGGAGGGCAACCGGGGAGCTGTTTTTT
TRBV11-2,TRBJ1-1,.,.,CASSWGGVQGLNTEAFF,TGTGCCAGCAGCTGGGGGGGCGTACAGGGCTTGAACACTGAAGCTTTCTTT
TRBV3-1/TRBV3-2,TRBJ2-7,.,TRBD2,CASSPLAGERYEQYF,TGTGCCAGCAGCCCACTAGCGGGAGAGAGGTACGAGCAGTACTTC
TRBV7-9,TRBJ2-1,.,.,CASSGGTTAQQFF,TGTGCCAGCAGCGGCGGGACGACCGCACAACAGTTCTTC
TRBV18,TRBJ2-7,.,TRBD1,CASSVDRGRYEQYF,TGTGCCAGCTCGGTCGACAGGGGGCGTTACGAGCAGTACTTC
TRBV9,TRBJ1-1,.,.,CASSVSRGTEAFF,TGTGCCAGCAGCGTATCCCGGGGCACTGAAGCTTTCTTT
TRBV5-1,TRBJ1-2,.,.,CASSAIQGKGNYGYTF,TGCGCCAGCAGCGCAATACAGGGAAAAGGGAACTATGGCTACACCTTC
TRBV7-3,TRBJ2-3,.,TRBD2,CASSPSGPTDTQYF,TGTGCCAGCAGCCCTAGCGGTCCCACAGATACGCAGTATTTT
TRBV28,TRBJ1-5,.,.,CASGWGVHQPQHF,TGTGCCAGCGGATGGGGGGTTCATCAGCCCCAGCATTTT
TRBV5-1,TRBJ1-1,.,TRBD1,CASRKDRETEAFF,TGCGCCAGCAGGAAGGACAGGGAAACTGAAGCTTTCTTT
TRBV5-4,TRBJ1-4,.,.,CASSPQPGQRYEKLFF,TGTGCCAGCAGTCCCCAACCAGGACAGAGATATGAAAAACTGTTTTTT
TRBV11-2,TRBJ1-4,.,TRBD1,CASSLGQGEDTNEKLFF,TGTGCCAGCAGCTTAGGACAGGGGGAAGACACTAATGAAAAACTGTTTTTT
TRBV7-3,TRBJ1-2,medium-sized,.,CASSSGQGDGYTF,TGTGCCAGCAGCTCGGGACAAGGGGATGGCTACACCTTC
TRBV28,TRBJ1-2,few,.,CASSPLPGTSYGYTF,TGTGCCAGCAGTCCCCTCCCCGGGACATCCTATGGCTACACCTTC
TRBV11-2,TRBJ2-3,.,TRBD1,CASSLENGRGTDTQYF,TGTGCCAGCAGCTTAGAGAATGGCAGGGGGACAGATACGCAGTATTTT
TRBV6-6,TRBJ2-7,.,.,CASSLQGIHEQYF,TGTGCCAGCAGCCTACAGGGAATCCACGAGCAGTACTTC
TRBV11-2,TRBJ2-2,.,TRBD2,CASSHSGSVTGELFF,TGTGCCAGCAGCCACAGCGGGAGTGTCACCGGGGAGCTGTTTTTT
TRBV18,TRBJ1-2,.,.,CASSSQTGQDGGYTF,TGTGCCAGCTCATCCCAGACAGGCCAGGACGGCGGCTACACCTTC
TRBV7-2,TRBJ2-1,once,TRBD1,CASSSWTGTGNHEQFF,TGTGCCAGCAGCTCGTGGACCGGGACAGGAAACCATGAGCAGTTCTTC
TRBV9,TRBJ2-2,.,.,CASSVADIAGELFF,TGTGCCAGCAGCGTAGCAGACATTGCCGGGGAGCTGTTTTTT
TRBV10-3,TRBJ1-6,.,.,CAISESGSNSPLHF,TGTGCCATCAGTGAGTCTGGCAGTAATTCACCCCTCCACTTT
TRBV28,TRBJ2-5,.,.,CASSAPGTGETQYF,TGTGCCAGCAGTGCTCCGGGGACTGGGGAGACCCAGTACTTC
TRBV6-1,TRBJ1-1,once,.,CASSEEGYTEAFF,TGTGCCAGCAGTGAAGAGGGGTACACTGAAGCTTTCTTT